Listed below are T cell receptor beta chains from one sample, sequenced in a study of T-cell reconstitution after alpha-beta-depleted transplantation in children. TCRdb fed the PCR reads into MiXCR, producing one record per CDR3 protein. Found here are 130,000 to 150,000 distinct CDR3 sequences, roughly 9% of them singletons; the top ten hold approximately 18%. Here the sequenced sample was PBMCs, mostly from graft donor cells, taken 180 days after TCRalphabeta/CD19-depleted stem cell transplant. All receptors come from a female patient between 2 and 15 years old who had a stem cell transplant for congenital amegakaryocytic thrombocytopenia, so the T cells may come from the graft donor. The CDR3 runs from the conserved cysteine through the conserved F or W. The D gene is left open where the match is weak. Rows may omit the clone size; those that give it use once, few, many or a size class.

d_gene: .
abundance: .
v_gene: TRBV18
j_gene: TRBJ1-2
len: 14
CDR3aa: CASSWTSSIDGYTF
CDR3nt: TGTGCCAGCTCGTGGACCTCCAGTATCGATGGCTACACCTTC

d_gene: TRBD1
abundance: many
v_gene: TRBV28
j_gene: TRBJ2-5
len: 14
CDR3aa: CASSRTGVQETQYF
CDR3nt: TGTGCCAGCAGCCGCACAGGGGTGCAAGAGACCCAGTACTTC

d_gene: TRBD1
abundance: .
v_gene: TRBV5-6
j_gene: TRBJ2-4
len: 22
CDR3aa: CASSLRGGGTGEFVSAKNIQYF
CDR3nt: TGTGCCAGCAGTTTGAGGGGCGGGGGGACAGGGGAATTTGTGTCAGCCAAAAACATTCAGTACTTC

d_gene: .
abundance: many
v_gene: TRBV5-1
j_gene: TRBJ1-2
len: 14
CDR3aa: CASSLSAERGGYTF
CDR3nt: TGCGCCAGCAGCTTGTCGGCAGAACGGGGTGGCTACACCTTC

d_gene: TRBD1
abundance: many
v_gene: TRBV9
j_gene: TRBJ2-7
len: 15
CDR3aa: CASSATSDRAHEQYF
CDR3nt: TGTGCCAGCAGCGCTACCTCCGACAGGGCCCACGAGCAGTACTTC

d_gene: .
abundance: once
v_gene: TRBV20-1
j_gene: TRBJ2-7
len: 11
CDR3aa: CSARGVREQYF
CDR3nt: TGCAGTGCTAGGGGGGTTCGCGAGCAGTACTTC

d_gene: .
abundance: many
v_gene: TRBV6-1
j_gene: TRBJ2-7
len: 14
CDR3aa: CASRRLVSCYEQYF
CDR3nt: TGTGCCAGCAGGAGACTAGTTTCTTGCTACGAGCAGTACTTC

d_gene: TRBD2
abundance: many
v_gene: TRBV3-1
j_gene: TRBJ2-1
len: 13
CDR3aa: CASSPIAGDEQFF
CDR3nt: TGTGCCAGCAGCCCAATAGCGGGAGATGAGCAGTTCTTC

d_gene: .
abundance: many
v_gene: TRBV4-2
j_gene: TRBJ2-7
len: 14
CDR3aa: CASSQDRGSYEQYF
CDR3nt: TGTGCCAGCAGCCAAGATAGGGGCTCCTACGAGCAGTACTTC

d_gene: .
abundance: many
v_gene: TRBV6-1
j_gene: TRBJ1-1
len: 15
CDR3aa: CASDDSRGPNTEAFF
CDR3nt: TGTGCCAGCGATGACTCTCGGGGGCCGAACACTGAAGCTTTCTTT

d_gene: TRBD2
abundance: many
v_gene: TRBV6-1
j_gene: TRBJ2-5
len: 15
CDR3aa: CASSPDGGRAFSQYF
CDR3nt: TGTGCCAGCAGCCCAGACGGCGGGAGGGCCTTTTCTCAGTACTTC

d_gene: TRBD1
abundance: many
v_gene: TRBV27
j_gene: TRBJ1-2
len: 14
CDR3aa: CASSSTGSLYGYTF
CDR3nt: TGTGCCAGCAGTTCGACAGGGTCCCTCTATGGCTACACCTTC

d_gene: TRBD2
abundance: .
v_gene: TRBV20-1
j_gene: TRBJ2-3
len: 14
CDR3aa: CSARLAGARDTQYF
CDR3nt: TGCAGTGCGAGACTAGCGGGAGCTAGAGATACGCAGTATTTT

d_gene: .
abundance: few
v_gene: TRBV7-9
j_gene: TRBJ1-1
len: 16
CDR3aa: CASSPKVSTGRTEAFF
CDR3nt: TGTGCCAGCAGCCCAAAGGTATCCACAGGGCGGACTGAAGCTTTCTTT

d_gene: .
abundance: many
v_gene: TRBV12-3/TRBV12-4
j_gene: TRBJ1-1
len: 13
CDR3aa: CASSEGTFTEAFF
CDR3nt: TGTGCCAGCAGCGAAGGGACTTTCACTGAAGCTTTCTTT

d_gene: TRBD1
abundance: few
v_gene: TRBV12-3/TRBV12-4
j_gene: TRBJ1-1
len: 17
CDR3aa: CASSFLPGTGAWTEAFF
CDR3nt: TGTGCCAGCAGTTTCTTACCCGGGACAGGGGCTTGGACTGAAGCTTTCTTT

d_gene: .
abundance: many
v_gene: TRBV20-1
j_gene: TRBJ2-2
len: 13
CDR3aa: CSASGTNTGELFF
CDR3nt: TGCAGTGCTAGCGGAACGAACACCGGGGAGCTGTTTTTT

d_gene: .
abundance: many
v_gene: TRBV20-1
j_gene: TRBJ2-7
len: 14
CDR3aa: CSAREPAVGYEQYF
CDR3nt: TGCAGTGCTAGAGAGCCAGCAGTCGGCTACGAGCAGTACTTC

d_gene: TRBD1
abundance: many
v_gene: TRBV12-3/TRBV12-4
j_gene: TRBJ2-7
len: 15
CDR3aa: CASSRRDRGEYEQYF
CDR3nt: TGTGCCAGCAGCCGCCGGGACAGGGGGGAATACGAGCAGTACTTC

d_gene: TRBD1
abundance: many
v_gene: TRBV24-1
j_gene: TRBJ1-2
len: 14
CDR3aa: CATSDLGTEYGYTF
CDR3nt: TGTGCCACCAGTGATTTGGGGACAGAATATGGCTACACCTTC

d_gene: .
abundance: .
v_gene: TRBV5-1
j_gene: TRBJ1-1
len: 16
CDR3aa: CASSLEQGAGTTEAFF
CDR3nt: TGCGCCAGCAGCTTGGAGCAGGGCGCCGGAACTACTGAAGCTTTCTTT

d_gene: TRBD2
abundance: .
v_gene: TRBV4-1
j_gene: TRBJ2-3
len: 15
CDR3aa: CASSQPGLGTDTQYF
CDR3nt: TGCGCCAGCAGCCAACCGGGACTAGGTACAGATACGCAGTATTTT

d_gene: TRBD2
abundance: many
v_gene: TRBV6-1
j_gene: TRBJ2-1
len: 16
CDR3aa: CASRDTGRARDNEQFF
CDR3nt: TGTGCCAGCAGGGACACCGGGAGGGCCAGGGACAATGAGCAGTTCTTC

d_gene: .
abundance: many
v_gene: TRBV5-1
j_gene: TRBJ2-3
len: 14
CDR3aa: CASSAGAGVNTQYF
CDR3nt: TGCGCCAGCTCCGCGGGGGCCGGTGTGAATACGCAGTATTTT

d_gene: TRBD2
abundance: many
v_gene: TRBV6-1
j_gene: TRBJ2-7
len: 13
CDR3aa: CASSKLAGYEQYF
CDR3nt: TGTGCCAGCAGTAAACTAGCGGGCTACGAGCAGTACTTC

d_gene: .
abundance: many
v_gene: TRBV29-1
j_gene: TRBJ1-2
len: 11
CDR3aa: CSVGANYGYTF
CDR3nt: TGCAGCGTTGGGGCGAACTATGGCTACACCTTC

d_gene: .
abundance: .
v_gene: TRBV4-1
j_gene: TRBJ2-7
len: 15
CDR3aa: CASSQVVVSSYEQYF
CDR3nt: TGCGCCAGCAGCCAAGTTGTGGTTAGCTCCTACGAGCAGTACTTC

d_gene: .
abundance: many
v_gene: TRBV5-1
j_gene: TRBJ1-1
len: 14
CDR3aa: CASSIGTGYTEAFF
CDR3nt: TGCGCCAGCAGCATAGGAACAGGGTACACTGAAGCTTTCTTT

d_gene: TRBD2
abundance: few
v_gene: TRBV15
j_gene: TRBJ2-3
len: 17
CDR3aa: CATSRGTGLGGLDTQYF
CDR3nt: TGTGCCACCAGCAGAGGCACGGGACTAGGAGGACTAGATACGCAGTATTTT

d_gene: .
abundance: many
v_gene: TRBV12-3/TRBV12-4
j_gene: TRBJ2-6
len: 15
CDR3aa: CASSLRGSGANVLTF
CDR3nt: TGTGCCAGCAGTTTACGGGGTTCTGGGGCCAACGTCCTGACTTTC

d_gene: TRBD2
abundance: many
v_gene: TRBV7-9
j_gene: TRBJ2-3
len: 16
CDR3aa: CASSLGKSGTTDTQYF
CDR3nt: TGTGCCAGCAGCTTAGGGAAAAGCGGGACTACAGATACGCAGTATTTT

d_gene: TRBD2
abundance: few
v_gene: TRBV20-1
j_gene: TRBJ2-1
len: 15
CDR3aa: CSATGLAGTYNEQFF
CDR3nt: TGCAGTGCTACTGGACTAGCGGGAACCTACAATGAGCAGTTCTTC

d_gene: .
abundance: many
v_gene: TRBV2
j_gene: TRBJ2-7
len: 16
CDR3aa: CASSDPQGKIRYEQYF
CDR3nt: TGTGCCAGCAGTGACCCGCAGGGTAAAATTCGGTACGAGCAGTACTTC

d_gene: TRBD2
abundance: .
v_gene: TRBV7-9
j_gene: TRBJ2-3
len: 17
CDR3aa: CASSSHRGRAGEDTQYF
CDR3nt: TGTGCCAGCAGCTCTCACCGCGGGAGGGCCGGAGAAGATACGCAGTATTTT

d_gene: .
abundance: many
v_gene: TRBV7-9
j_gene: TRBJ1-4
len: 13
CDR3aa: CASSLDPAEKLFF
CDR3nt: TGTGCCAGCAGCTTAGATCCAGCCGAAAAACTGTTTTTT

d_gene: .
abundance: many
v_gene: TRBV12-3/TRBV12-4
j_gene: TRBJ1-5
len: 13
CDR3aa: CASSVILSQPQHF
CDR3nt: TGTGCCAGCAGTGTTATTTTGAGTCAGCCCCAGCATTTT

d_gene: .
abundance: .
v_gene: TRBV29-1
j_gene: TRBJ1-1
len: 14
CDR3aa: CSVEEGGGGTEAFF
CDR3nt: TGCAGCGTTGAAGAAGGAGGGGGAGGGACTGAAGCTTTCTTT

d_gene: TRBD1
abundance: .
v_gene: TRBV3-1
j_gene: TRBJ1-1
len: 16
CDR3aa: CASSQGRGRRLAEAFF
CDR3nt: TGTGCCAGCAGCCAAGGGAGGGGGCGCCGGTTGGCTGAAGCTTTCTTT

d_gene: TRBD2
abundance: many
v_gene: TRBV9
j_gene: TRBJ2-3
len: 17
CDR3aa: CASSPRSGTTAADTQYF
CDR3nt: TGTGCCAGCAGCCCGAGATCCGGGACTACCGCCGCAGATACGCAGTATTTT